A single sample gave rise to the 28 T cell receptor beta chains below, sequenced in a study of cytomegalovirus exposure and HLA in healthy donors (TCRdb year 2017). The library was prepared using the immunoSEQ multiplex PCR assay. A mixture of 60 forward primers for TCR Vbeta segments and 13 reverse primers for TCR Jbeta segments was used in the multiplex PCR. Drawn from immuneACCESS, this table holds only the in-frame rearrangements with V and J called that TCRdb kept. Clones are partly lost; checked studies trace under half to an unresolved V gene and leave the rest unexplained. The sample profile shows 100,000 or so clones; approximately 82% of them were found once. Together, the top ten hold approximately 8% of the sample. The sequenced sample consisted of PBMCs. The receptor source for this set is a man aged 40-49 years in good health and CMV-seropositive.

The V call is TRBV12-5, the J call TRBJ1-3; D remains ambiguous. The V end lost 0 bases, the J end lost 0 bases, and 9 bases lay between the germline ends. This CDR3 is 16 amino acids long. Germline CDR1 LGHNT, CDR2 FRNRAP. The CDR3 DNA sequence: TGTGCTAGTGGTTTGGTACTAGAGAGCTCTGGAAACACCATATATTTT. Its translation: CASGLVLESSGNTIYF. The full variable domain, with the rest looked up from reference TRBV12-5 and TRBJ1-3, is DARVTQTPRHKVTEMGQEVTMRCQPILGHNTVFWYRQTMMQGLELLAYFRNRAPLDDSGMPKDRFSAEMPDATLATLKIQPSEPRDSAVYFCASGLVLESSGNTIYFGEGSWLTVV.

The chain uses TRBV10-1 and TRBJ2-4; 10 bases agree with TRBD1. The V and J ends lost 5 bases and 8 bases, in that order; junction bases with no gene match: 6. Germline assignment: CDR1 WNHNN and CDR2 SYGVQD (reference sequence). This CDR3 comprises 14 residues. In DNA, the CDR3 is TGCGCCAGCAGTCGAGGACAGGGGGGATACATTCAGTACTTC. This encodes CASSRGQGGYIQYF.

The chain carries TRBV9 and TRBJ2-7; D unclear. V gave up 2 bases and J gave up 2 bases, with 11 bases separating them. Looked up from germline, CDR1 is SGDLS and CDR2 is YYNGEE. The CDR3 sequence is 14 residues long. The CDR3 coding sequence is TGTGCCAGCAGCGTTGACTTACTTGCCTACGAGCAGTACTTC. This gives the protein CASSVDLLAYEQYF. Variable domain in full (rest from reference TRBV9 and TRBJ2-7): DSGVTQTPKHLITATGQRVTLRCSPRSGDLSVYWYQQSLDQGLQFLIQYYNGEERAKGNILERFSAQQFPDLHSELNLSSLELGDSALYFCASSVDLLAYEQYFGPGTRLTVT.

The chain joins TRBV9 to TRBJ1-3; D unclear. Trimming took 0 bases from V and 0 from J, leaving 7 bases between them. Germline V lookup: CDR1 SGDLS, CDR2 YYNGEE. The CDR3 sequence is 15 residues long. The CDR3 sequence is CASSVDPGSGNTIYF. The CDR3 nucleotides read TGTGCCAGCAGCGTAGATCCCGGCTCTGGAAACACCATATATTTT.

The V call is TRBV4-2, the J call TRBJ2-7; 15 bases match TRBD2. Germline CDR1 is LGHNA and CDR2 is YNFKEQ. The CDR3 is made up of 19 amino acids. J was trimmed by 4 bases and V by 0 bases; bases with no gene match: 10. The CDR3 loop reads CASSQDWARGTSGRYEQYF. The CDR3 DNA follows: TGTGCCAGCAGCCAAGATTGGGCTCGCGGGACTAGCGGGAGGTACGAGCAGTACTTC.

Only a few counts were recorded for this clone. The rearrangement links TRBV4-3 to TRBJ2-3; 10 bases agree with TRBD2. V lost 4 bases and J lost 3; bases outside the gene matches: 10. CDR3 length equals 17 residues. The germline V gene has CDR1 LGHNA and CDR2 YSLEER. CDR3 in amino acids: CASSRSASGGLTDTQYF. The DNA for the CDR3 is TGCGCCAGCAGCCGGTCGGCTAGCGGGGGCCTTACAGATACGCAGTATTTT.

The rearrangement joins TRBV5-6 to TRBJ2-5, with 12 bases identical to TRBD1. The CDR3 contains 15 residues. J gave up 5 bases and V 6 bases, and 8 bases lay outside the gene matches. Germline lookup yields CDR1 SGHDT and CDR2 YYEEEE. The CDR3 DNA follows: TGTGCCAGCACCCAGGGACAGGGGGCTTCGGAGACCCAGTACTTC. Translating gives CASTQGQGASETQYF.

This chain joins TRBV21-1 and TRBJ1-3; the tabulated D call, TRBD1, remains unverified against the DNA. TRBV21-1 constitutes a pseudogene. The CDR3 loop spans 15 amino acids. The DNA of the CDR3 is TGTGCCAGCAGCATGGGGGCTCGCTCTGGAAACACCATATATTTT. The encoded protein is CASSMGARSGNTIYF.

The J gene is TRBJ2-5, the V gene TRBV18; 8 positions agree with TRBD1. With V trimmed by 5 bases and J by 3 bases, 5 bases remained unmatched. The CDR3 spans 14 residues. Germline values: CDR1 KGHSH, CDR2 LQKENI. CDR3 DNA sequence: TGTGCCAGCTCAGATACGACAGGGGAAGAGACCCAGTACTTC. Translating gives CASSDTTGEETQYF.

The chain has TRBV11-2 and TRBJ1-1; D remains unclear. CDR1 SGHAT and CDR2 FQNNGV come from the germline V gene. The CDR3 spans 15 residues. Trimming stripped 5 bases from V and 1 base from J, with 14 bases between. The CDR3 DNA is TGTGCCAGCAGCCCCCCGACTCCTTGGAACACTGAAGCTTTCTTT. Amino acid sequence: CASSPPTPWNTEAFF.

This clone was counted a single time. The chain's CDR3 is CASSYQGGVSGTEAFF. DNA for the CDR3: TGTGCCAGCAGTTACCAAGGGGGGGTCTCGGGGACTGAAGCTTTCTTT. This chain joins TRBV6-5 and TRBJ1-1; a weak D match, TRBD1 (6 bases). The CDR3 covers 16 residues. Trimming removed 2 bases at V and 5 bases at J, with 18 bases between. The germline V gene encodes CDR1 MNHEY and CDR2 SVGAGI.

As for this clone: The junction and the germline gene differ at one end; a read error may be behind it. The chain links TRBV2 to TRBJ2-6, with D possibly matching TRBD1 (5 bases). Germline V gene lookup returns CDR1 SNHLY and CDR2 FYNNEI. The CDR3 is 15 residues long. The CDR3 loop reads CASSKGVSGANGLTF. The CDR3 DNA is TGTGCCAGCAGTAAAGGGGTCTCTGGGGCCAACGGCCTGACTTTC.

CDR3 in DNA: TGTGCCAGCAGCCAAGGGACTAGCGGGGGGTACGAGCAGTACTTC. Its translation is CASSQGTSGGYEQYF. The chain couples TRBV5-4 to TRBJ2-7; 15 bases line up with TRBD2. The CDR3 consists of 15 residues. Germline V gene data show CDR1 as SGHNT and CDR2 as YYREEE (reference sequence). J was trimmed by 4 bases and V by 4 bases; bases with no gene match: 3.

The rearrangement uses TRBV19 and TRBJ2-7, with D hard to call. Trimming left V 4 bases short and J 3 bases short, with 10 bases between. The CDR3 loop spans 13 amino acids. Germline V gene sequence: CDR1 LNHDA, CDR2 SQIVND (reference sequence). The CDR3 loop is CASSTGEHYEQYF. CDR3 DNA sequence: TGTGCCAGTAGTACAGGTGAACACTACGAGCAGTACTTC.

The chain uses TRBV27 and TRBJ1-1; D may be TRBD1 (5 bases). CDR3 length equals 13 residues. CDR1 and CDR2 (germline): MNHEY, SMNVEV (reference sequence). V was shortened by 6 bases and J by 7 bases, with 15 bases between the two germline ends. The CDR3 protein is CASRRLAGLEAFF. As DNA, the CDR3 is TGTGCCAGCAGGCGCCTAGCGGGGCTTGAAGCTTTCTTT.

The rearrangement uses TRBV10-1 and TRBJ2-7, with D perhaps TRBD1 (6 bases). V was shortened by 6 bases and J by 2 bases, with 8 bases between the two germline ends. The CDR3 is 12 residues long. CDR1 is WNHNN and CDR2 is SYGVQD in the germline V gene (reference sequence). This CDR3 is CASSRGPYEQYF. The CDR3 region has the DNA TGCGCCAGCAGCAGGGGTCCCTACGAGCAGTACTTC.

The chain uses TRBV11-2 and TRBJ2-1; tentative D call: TRBD2 (6 bases). Germline V CDR1 and CDR2: SGHAT, FQNNGV. Deletions cut 5 bases from V and 8 bases from J, with 13 bases between. The CDR3 spans 13 residues. CDR3 in amino acids: CASSVGTVDEQFF. The CDR3 bases are TGTGCCAGCAGCGTGGGGACTGTGGATGAGCAGTTCTTC.

The rearrangement links TRBV5-5 to TRBJ2-1; 7 positions match TRBD1. The junction had 13 bases not matched to a gene; V was cut back by 4 bases and J by 9 bases. CDR3 length equals 15 residues. CDR1 is SGHKS and CDR2 is YYEKEE in the germline V gene (reference sequence). CDR3 coding DNA: TGTGCCAGCAGCCATCGACAGGGAGCCTTTCTTGAGCAGTTCTTC. This codes for CASSHRQGAFLEQFF.

The chain has TRBV7-6 and TRBJ2-1; TRBD1 aligns across 11 bases. Germline V gives CDR1 SGHVS, CDR2 FNYEAQ. Germline trimming cut 4 bases from V and 3 bases from J; bases unmatched to any gene: 2. The CDR3 contains 15 residues. The CDR3, as DNA: TGTGCCAGCAGCTACGGGACAGGGGGCTACAATGAGCAGTTCTTC. As protein: CASSYGTGGYNEQFF.

The chain combines TRBV5-1 with TRBJ2-3, with 9 bases aligning to TRBD2. CDR3 size: 15 residues. Germline loops: CDR1 SGHRS, CDR2 YFSETQ. After removal of 7 bases from V and 4 bases from J, the junction contained 10 bases not matched to a gene. CDR3 nucleotides: TGCGCCAGCGGGCGGGAGGGGTCGAATCCAGATACGCAGTATTTT. Its translation: CASGREGSNPDTQYF.

This chain connects TRBV6-5 to TRBJ1-2; D ambiguous. V was pared by 2 bases and J by 9 bases, with 19 bases between. Germline V CDR1 and CDR2: MNHEY, SVGAGI. The CDR3 has 15 amino acids. This CDR3 reads CASSYVALLGNSYTF. The CDR3 DNA is TGTGCCAGCAGTTACGTTGCACTGCTGGGCAATAGCTACACCTTC.

A remark on this clone: A read error may produce the germline difference seen at one junction end. CDR3 in amino acids: CSSSLRGASGATYKGELFF. The CDR3 nucleotides are TGTTCCAGCAGCTTAAGAGGAGCAAGCGGGGCGACATATAAAGGGGAGCTGTTTTTT. This chain links TRBV7-9 with TRBJ2-2, with 7 bases lining up with TRBD2. Germline V CDR1 and CDR2: SEHNR, FQNEAQ (reference sequence). The CDR3 consists of 19 residues.

A few counts support this clone. This rearrangement joins TRBV4-2 to TRBJ2-1; the match to TRBD2 covers 8 bases. Germline V CDR1 and CDR2: LGHNA, YNFKEQ. The length of the CDR3 is 17 residues. The V and J ends lost 3 bases and 2 bases, in that order; junction bases with no gene match: 9. The CDR3 loop is CASSHEAGAGTYNEQFF. Written as DNA, the CDR3 is TGTGCCAGCAGCCATGAAGCGGGAGCCGGGACCTACAATGAGCAGTTCTTC.

The chain carries TRBV2 and TRBJ2-2; TRBD2 aligns across 11 bases. Per the germline V gene, CDR1 is SNHLY and CDR2 is FYNNEI. Trimming at V came to 5 bases and at J to 6 bases, leaving 5 bases not matched to a gene. This CDR3 spans 15 amino acids. Here the CDR3 reads CASSSSGGPAGELFF. In DNA form, the CDR3 reads TGTGCCAGCAGTTCTAGCGGGGGGCCAGCCGGGGAGCTGTTTTTT. The entire variable domain, with the rest obtained from reference TRBV2 and TRBJ2-2, is as follows: EPEVTQTPSHQVTQMGQEVILRCVPISNHLYFYWYRQILGQKVEFLVSFYNNEISEKSEIFDDQFSVERPDGSNFTLKIRSTKLEDSAMYFCASSSSGGPAGELFFGEGSRLTVL.

CDR3 sequence reads: CASTPRGPNYGYTF. The CDR3 DNA is TGTGCCAGCACCCCACGCGGGCCAAACTATGGCTACACCTTC. The V call is TRBV2, the J call TRBJ1-2; D gene uncertain. CDR1 is SNHLY and CDR2 is FYNNEI in the germline V gene. The CDR3 contains 14 residues. Trimming left V 7 bases short and J 2 bases short, with 14 bases between.

The V gene is TRBV20-1, the J gene TRBJ2-1; no reliable D call. The V end lost 5 bases, the J end lost 6 bases, and 8 bases lay between the germline ends. The CDR3 runs to 11 residues. Germline V gene sequence: CDR1 DFQATT, CDR2 SNEGSKA (reference sequence). Written as DNA, the CDR3 is TGCAGTGCTGGGCCAGGCAATGAGCAGTTCTTC. This translates into CSAGPGNEQFF.

This clone was counted a few times. The V call is TRBV10-3, the J call TRBJ2-5, with 8 bases identical to TRBD1. The closer fit of TRBJ2-7 to the DNA end suggests the J call may be wrong. Germline values: CDR1 ENHRY, CDR2 SYGVKD. The CDR3 is 14 residues long. CDR3 amino acids: CAIRDRGETYEQYF. For the CDR3, the DNA is TGTGCCATCAGAGACAGGGGAGAGACCTACGAGCAGTACTTC.

The chain recombines TRBV10-3 with TRBJ2-7; TRBD2 aligns across 8 bases. The V gene's germline CDR1 is ENHRY and CDR2 SYGVKD. The CDR3 consists of 15 residues. V shed 5 bases and J 2 bases; nucleotides not matched to a gene: 8. The CDR3 region has the DNA TGTGCCATCAGTTCGGGGGGGGCGTTCGCCTACGAGCAGTACTTC. Protein product: CAISSGGAFAYEQYF.